This T cell receptor beta chain was recovered during a study of blood T cell repertoires in COVID-19. The overall study: The United States, Italy and Spain supplied acute and convalescent COVID-19 samples. Sources were T cells, B-cell-depleted T cells, or PBMCs; the material itself was cDNA or gDNA.

Per the germline V gene, CDR1 is LNHDA and CDR2 is SQIVND (reference sequence). The CDR3 is made up of 14 amino acids. Trimming took 6 bases from V and 0 from J, leaving 12 bases between them. Per the original data handling: Estimates of nucleated cell counts were drawn from the amplification of reference gene primers. TCRdb keeps only in-frame clones here, not all; method: immunoSEQ multiplex PCR. V and J calls and clone size come straight from that table; D and trimming were deduced from the DNA. The sample records some 81,000 clones, 90% being singletons. This chain uses TRBV19 with TRBJ2-7; D perhaps matches TRBD1 (5 bases). The clonotype originates from a woman between 50 and 59 years old in a cohort sampled during active COVID-19. Sample: peripheral blood. CDR3 DNA sequence: TGTGCCAGTAGCAACCAGGGTTACTCCTACGAGCAGTACTTC. It translates to CASSNQGYSYEQYF.